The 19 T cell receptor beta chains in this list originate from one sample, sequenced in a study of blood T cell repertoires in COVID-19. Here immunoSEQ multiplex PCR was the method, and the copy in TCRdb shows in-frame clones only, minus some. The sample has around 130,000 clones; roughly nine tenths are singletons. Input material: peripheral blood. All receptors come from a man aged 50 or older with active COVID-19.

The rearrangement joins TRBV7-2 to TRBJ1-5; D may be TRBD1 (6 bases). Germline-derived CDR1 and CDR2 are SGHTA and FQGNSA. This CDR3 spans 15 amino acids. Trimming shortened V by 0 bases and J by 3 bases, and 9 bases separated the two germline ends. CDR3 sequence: CASSLAAGVNQPQHF. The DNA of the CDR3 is TGTGCCAGCAGCTTAGCGGCAGGGGTCAATCAGCCCCAGCATTTT.

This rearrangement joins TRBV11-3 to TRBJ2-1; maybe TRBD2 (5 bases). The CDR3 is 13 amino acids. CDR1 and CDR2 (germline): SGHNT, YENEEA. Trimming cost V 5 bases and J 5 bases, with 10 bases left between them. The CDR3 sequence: CASSHPRDNEQFF. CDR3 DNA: TGTGCCAGCAGCCACCCGAGGGACAATGAGCAGTTCTTC.

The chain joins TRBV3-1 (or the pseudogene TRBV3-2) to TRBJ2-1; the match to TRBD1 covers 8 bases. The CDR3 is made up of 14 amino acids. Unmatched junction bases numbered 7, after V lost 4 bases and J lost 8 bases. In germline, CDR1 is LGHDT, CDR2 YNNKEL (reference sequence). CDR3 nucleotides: TGTGCCAGCAGCCCAGACAGGGGATTAGATGAGCAGTTCTTC. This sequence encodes CASSPDRGLDEQFF.

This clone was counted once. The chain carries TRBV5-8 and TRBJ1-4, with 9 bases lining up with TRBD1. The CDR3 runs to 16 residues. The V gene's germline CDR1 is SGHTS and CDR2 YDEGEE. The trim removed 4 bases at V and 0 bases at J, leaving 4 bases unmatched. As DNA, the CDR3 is TGTGCCAGCAGCCCGGGACAGGGATCAACTAATGAAAAACTGTTTTTT. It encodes CASSPGQGSTNEKLFF.

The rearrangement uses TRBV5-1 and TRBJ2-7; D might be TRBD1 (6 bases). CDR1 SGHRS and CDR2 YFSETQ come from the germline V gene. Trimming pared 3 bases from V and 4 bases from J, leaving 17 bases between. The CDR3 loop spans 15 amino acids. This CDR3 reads CASSWDTPKLYEQYF. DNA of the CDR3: TGCGCCAGCAGCTGGGACACCCCAAAGCTTTACGAGCAGTACTTC. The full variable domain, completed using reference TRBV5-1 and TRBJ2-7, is KAGVTQTPRYLIKTRGQQVTLSCSPISGHRSVSWYQQTPGQGLQFLFEYFSETQRNKGNFPGRFSGRQFSNSRSEMNVSTLELGDSALYLCASSWDTPKLYEQYFGPGTRLTVT.

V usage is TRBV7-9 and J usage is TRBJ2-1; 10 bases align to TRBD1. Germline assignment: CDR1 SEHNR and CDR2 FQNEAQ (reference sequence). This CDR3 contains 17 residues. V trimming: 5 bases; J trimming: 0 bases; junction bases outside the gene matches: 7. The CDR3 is CASSTDRGQNSYNEQFF. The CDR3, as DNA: TGTGCCAGCAGCACCGACAGGGGGCAAAACTCCTACAATGAGCAGTTCTTC.

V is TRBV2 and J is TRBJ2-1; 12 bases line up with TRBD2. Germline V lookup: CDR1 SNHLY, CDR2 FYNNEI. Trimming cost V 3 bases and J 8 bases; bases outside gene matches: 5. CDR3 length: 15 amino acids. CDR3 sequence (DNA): TGTGCCAGCAGTGACGGACTAGCGGGAATCTATGAGCAGTTCTTC. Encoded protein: CASSDGLAGIYEQFF.

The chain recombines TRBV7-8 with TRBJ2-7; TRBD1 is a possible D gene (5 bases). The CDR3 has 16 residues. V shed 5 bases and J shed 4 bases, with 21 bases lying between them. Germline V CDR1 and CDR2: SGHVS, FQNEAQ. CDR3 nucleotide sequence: TGTGCCAGCAGCCCCCAGGGCAGGGTTTATAAATACGAGCAGTACGTC. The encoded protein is CASSPQGRVYKYEQYV.

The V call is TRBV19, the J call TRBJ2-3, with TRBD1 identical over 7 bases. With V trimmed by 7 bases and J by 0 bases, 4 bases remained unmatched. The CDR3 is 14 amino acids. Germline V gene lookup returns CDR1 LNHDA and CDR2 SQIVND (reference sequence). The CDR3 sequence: CASNTGVSTDTQYF. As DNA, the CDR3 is TGTGCCAGTAACACAGGGGTCAGCACAGATACGCAGTATTTT.

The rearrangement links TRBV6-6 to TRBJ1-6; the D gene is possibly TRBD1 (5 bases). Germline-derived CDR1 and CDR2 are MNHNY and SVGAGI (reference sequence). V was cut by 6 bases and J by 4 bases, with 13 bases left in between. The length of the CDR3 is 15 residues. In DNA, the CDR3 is TGTGCCAGCAGCGTGCAGGGCCTATATAATTCACCCCTCCACTTT. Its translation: CASSVQGLYNSPLHF.

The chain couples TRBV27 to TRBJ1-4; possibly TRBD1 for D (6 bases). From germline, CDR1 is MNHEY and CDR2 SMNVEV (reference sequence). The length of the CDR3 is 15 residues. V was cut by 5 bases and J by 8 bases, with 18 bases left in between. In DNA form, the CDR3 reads TGTGCCAGCAGTCCAAGGGCCACAGGGTCCGAAAAACTGTTTTTT. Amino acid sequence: CASSPRATGSEKLFF.

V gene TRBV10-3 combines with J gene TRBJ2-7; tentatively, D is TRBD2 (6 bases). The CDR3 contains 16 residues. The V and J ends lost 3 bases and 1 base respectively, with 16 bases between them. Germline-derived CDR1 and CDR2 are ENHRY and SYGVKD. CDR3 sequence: CAISDGLGTQSYEQYF. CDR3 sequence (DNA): TGTGCCATCAGTGATGGATTGGGGACTCAATCCTACGAGCAGTACTTC.

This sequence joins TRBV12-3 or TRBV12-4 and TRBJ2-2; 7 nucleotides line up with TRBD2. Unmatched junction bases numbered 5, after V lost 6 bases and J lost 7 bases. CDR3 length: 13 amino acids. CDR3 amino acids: CASRTSPGGELFF. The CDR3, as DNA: TGTGCCAGCAGGACTAGCCCGGGCGGGGAGCTGTTTTTT.

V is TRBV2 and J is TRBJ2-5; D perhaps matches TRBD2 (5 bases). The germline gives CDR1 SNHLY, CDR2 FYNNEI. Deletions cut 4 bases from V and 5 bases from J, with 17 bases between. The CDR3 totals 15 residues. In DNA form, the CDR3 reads TGTGCCAGCAGTGCCCAAACCCGACGGAGGGAGACCCAGTACTTC. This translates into CASSAQTRRRETQYF.

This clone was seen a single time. The CDR3: CASSYVLPGGVDTGELFF. CDR3 sequence (DNA): TGTGCCAGCAGTTATGTTCTCCCCGGGGGGGTCGACACCGGGGAGCTGTTTTTT. The J gene is TRBJ2-2, the V gene TRBV6-2 or TRBV6-3, with 8 positions matching TRBD2. Germline CDR1 MNHEY, CDR2 SVGEGT. V was clipped by 3 bases and J by 3 bases; unmatched bases: 12. This CDR3 is 18 amino acids long.

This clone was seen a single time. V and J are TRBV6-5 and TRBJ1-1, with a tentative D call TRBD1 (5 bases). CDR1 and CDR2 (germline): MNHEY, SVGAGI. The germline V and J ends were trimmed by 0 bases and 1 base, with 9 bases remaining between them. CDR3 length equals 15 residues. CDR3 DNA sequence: TGTGCCAGCAGTTACTCTTGGGGCCAGAACACTGAAGCTTTCTTT. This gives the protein CASSYSWGQNTEAFF.

CDR3 residues: CASSNFDGYNEQFF. The CDR3 DNA is TGTGCCAGTAGTAATTTTGACGGGTACAATGAGCAGTTCTTC. V and J are TRBV19 and TRBJ2-1, with D unclear. The germline V gene has CDR1 LNHDA and CDR2 SQIVND (reference sequence). CDR3 size: 14 residues. With 4 bases removed from V and 4 bases from J, the gap between germline ends came to 11 bases.

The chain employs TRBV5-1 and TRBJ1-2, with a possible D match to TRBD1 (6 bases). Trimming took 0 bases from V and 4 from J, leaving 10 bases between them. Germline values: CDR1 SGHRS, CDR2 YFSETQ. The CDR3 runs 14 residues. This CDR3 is CASSLGQGSYGYTF. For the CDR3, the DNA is TGCGCCAGCAGCTTGGGCCAGGGGAGCTATGGCTACACCTTC. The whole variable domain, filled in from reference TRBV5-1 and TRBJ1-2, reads KAGVTQTPRYLIKTRGQQVTLSCSPISGHRSVSWYQQTPGQGLQFLFEYFSETQRNKGNFPGRFSGRQFSNSRSEMNVSTLELGDSALYLCASSLGQGSYGYTFGSGTRLTVV.

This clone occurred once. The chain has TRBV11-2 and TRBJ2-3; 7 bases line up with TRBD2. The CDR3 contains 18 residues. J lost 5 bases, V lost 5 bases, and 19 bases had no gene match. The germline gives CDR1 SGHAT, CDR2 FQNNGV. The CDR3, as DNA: TGTGCCAGCAGCCATTACCGGCGGGTGGGGACTACCGAAGATACGCAGTATTTT. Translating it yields CASSHYRRVGTTEDTQYF.